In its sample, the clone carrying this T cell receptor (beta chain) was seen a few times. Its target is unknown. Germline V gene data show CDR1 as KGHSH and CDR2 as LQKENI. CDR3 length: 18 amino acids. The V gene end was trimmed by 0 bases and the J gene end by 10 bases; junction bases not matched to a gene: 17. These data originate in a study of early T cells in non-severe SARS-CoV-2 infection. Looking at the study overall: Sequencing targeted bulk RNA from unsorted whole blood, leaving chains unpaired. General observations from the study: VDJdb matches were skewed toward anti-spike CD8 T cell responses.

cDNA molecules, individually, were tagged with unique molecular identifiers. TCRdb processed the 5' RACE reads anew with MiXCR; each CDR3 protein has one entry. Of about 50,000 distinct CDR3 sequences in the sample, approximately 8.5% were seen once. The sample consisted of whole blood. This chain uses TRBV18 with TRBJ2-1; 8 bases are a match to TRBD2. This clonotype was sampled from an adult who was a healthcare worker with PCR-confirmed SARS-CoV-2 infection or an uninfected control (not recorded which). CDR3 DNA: TGTGCCAGCTCACCACCAGCGGCGGGAGGACGCTACCTTACGGAGCAGTTCTTC. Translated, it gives CASSPPAAGGRYLTEQFF.